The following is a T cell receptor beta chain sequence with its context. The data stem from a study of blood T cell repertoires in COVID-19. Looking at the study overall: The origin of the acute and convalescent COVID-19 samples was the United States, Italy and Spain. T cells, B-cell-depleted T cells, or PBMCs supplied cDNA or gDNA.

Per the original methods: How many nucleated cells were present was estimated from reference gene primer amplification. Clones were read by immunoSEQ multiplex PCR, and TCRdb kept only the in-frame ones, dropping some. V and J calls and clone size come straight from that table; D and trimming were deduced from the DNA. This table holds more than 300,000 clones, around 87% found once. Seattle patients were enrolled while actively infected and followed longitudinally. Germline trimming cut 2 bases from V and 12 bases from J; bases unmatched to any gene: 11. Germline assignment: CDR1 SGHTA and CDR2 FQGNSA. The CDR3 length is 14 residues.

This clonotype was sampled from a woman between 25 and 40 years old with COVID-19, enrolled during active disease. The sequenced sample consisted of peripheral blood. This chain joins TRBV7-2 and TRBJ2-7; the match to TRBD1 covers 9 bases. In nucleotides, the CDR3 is TGTGCCAGCAGCTTAACAGGGGGCCCCTCCCCTCCGTACTTC. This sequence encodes CASSLTGGPSPPYF.